This TCR beta chain was found in a study of cytomegalovirus exposure and HLA in healthy donors. Study outcomes and limitations: Some segments of the V type, notably TRBV6-2 and TRBV6-3, were excluded as indistinguishable.

A word on this clone: Antigen unknown.

The primer mix had 60 Vbeta and 13 Jbeta primers. The repertoire was sequenced with immunoSEQ multiplex PCR; TCRdb's copy has only in-frame clones and lacks some. Among about 100,000 clones, more than 65% were seen once, and the ten largest hold under 5.5%. The CDR3 sequence is 13 residues long. Germline loops: CDR1 SQVTM, CDR2 ANQGSEA. V dropped 6 bases and J dropped 6; count of bases not matched to a gene: 11. This receptor was obtained from a woman aged 18-29 years in good health and CMV-seropositive. Sequencing was done on a sample of PBMCs. The V and J genes are TRBV29-1 and TRBJ2-7, with 7 bases identical to TRBD2. The CDR3 nucleotides are TGCAGCGTCGCCCCGGGGGGAGGCCGCGAGCAGTACTTC. This encodes CSVAPGGGREQYF.